The 32 T cell receptor beta chains listed next were all sequenced from one sample in a study of T cell responses to AZD1222 COVID-19 vaccine listed by TCRdb under 2021. Libraries were built with the immunoSEQ multiplex PCR assay. TCRdb mirrors the immuneACCESS table, restricted to in-frame sequences. Some clones are absent from its copies; in checked studies, under half trace to an unresolved V gene, and the reason for the others is unknown. A total of about 100,000 clones appear in this sample, approximately 89% of them only once. Over 4% of the sample is held by the ten biggest clonotypes. The sample's time point label, in plain terms: baseline before first vaccination. Taken with the paper, the label for treatment or condition translates to: meningococcal conjugate vaccine given as trial control. This material consisted of peripheral blood, taken on day 0 of MenACWY control vaccination. The receptors stem from an adult in good health.

The rearrangement joins TRBV28 to TRBJ1-2; D is ambiguous. CDR3 size: 13 residues. Per the germline V gene, CDR1 is MDHEN and CDR2 is SYDVKM. The V gene lost 7 bases and the J gene lost 4 bases, with 13 bases spanning the gap. The CDR3 coding sequence is TGTGCCAGCACTACCAAGATTATCTATGGCTACACCTTC. Protein product: CASTTKIIYGYTF.

This chain connects TRBV29-1 to TRBJ2-7; 7 bases align to TRBD2. This CDR3 contains 13 residues. V shed 6 bases and J 6 bases; nucleotides not matched to a gene: 11. Germline CDR1 and CDR2: SQVTM and ANQGSEA. CDR3 region: CSVDGSGVVEQYF. CDR3 nucleotide sequence: TGCAGCGTGGATGGGAGCGGGGTGGTCGAGCAGTACTTC.

V is TRBV19 and J is TRBJ1-4; D gene ambiguous. V gave up 9 bases and J gave up 7 bases, with 9 bases separating them. This CDR3 has 11 residues. The germline V gene has CDR1 LNHDA and CDR2 SQIVND (reference sequence). The CDR3 reads CASRSGEKLFF. The CDR3 DNA reads as TGTGCCAGCCGGAGCGGTGAAAAACTGTTTTTT.

J is TRBJ1-1 and V is TRBV2; 7 bases agree with TRBD1. CDR3 length: 15 residues. CDR1 is SNHLY, CDR2 FYNNEI, per germline. With V trimmed by 6 bases and J by 2 bases, 9 bases remained unmatched. The CDR3 DNA reads TGTGCCAGCAGGGGGCGGGGACAGCTTAACACTGAAGCTTTCTTT. Protein: CASRGRGQLNTEAFF.

The V gene is TRBV21-1, the J gene TRBJ2-3; TRBD2, the D gene given by the table, was not confirmed from the DNA. TRBV21-1 is assigned pseudogene status. There are 18 residues in the CDR3. In DNA, the CDR3 is TGTGCCAGCAGCAAAGTCCGGCTAGCGGGAGTGGGCACAGATACGCAGTATTTT. Its protein product is CASSKVRLAGVGTDTQYF.

This clone occurred a few times. The rearrangement uses TRBV6-5 and TRBJ2-5, with TRBD1 matching over 7 bases. The V gene's germline CDR1 is MNHEY and CDR2 SVGAGI. Trimming removed 5 bases from V and 9 bases from J; junction bases left unmatched: 3. The CDR3 length is 11 residues. For the CDR3, the DNA is TGTGCCAGCAGTCAGGGGGATCCCCAGTACTTC. This gives the protein CASSQGDPQYF.

The genes are TRBV7-9 and TRBJ1-3, with a weak D call TRBD1 (5 bases). Looked up from germline, CDR1 is SEHNR and CDR2 is FQNEAQ (reference sequence). Deletions cut 3 bases from V and 6 bases from J, with 9 bases between. The CDR3 is 13 amino acids. CDR3: CASSFSGENTIYF. CDR3 DNA: TGTGCCAGCAGCTTCTCGGGGGAAAACACCATATATTTT.

J is TRBJ1-4 and V is TRBV28; the D is unclear. Between the trimmed V and J ends, which lost 3 bases and 5 bases, there was a span of 19 bases. CDR3 length equals 17 residues. Germline values: CDR1 MDHEN, CDR2 SYDVKM. CDR3 sequence reads: CASSFELSGGVNEKLFF. The CDR3 nucleotides read TGTGCCAGCAGTTTCGAGCTTTCCGGAGGAGTGAATGAAAAACTGTTTTTT.

The chain couples TRBV4-1 to TRBJ1-4; D not resolved. The CDR3 is made up of 16 amino acids. V lost 1 base to trimming and J lost 2 bases, with 11 bases between them. Per the germline V gene, CDR1 is MGHRA and CDR2 is YSYEKL. DNA for the CDR3: TGCGCCAGCAGCCAAGCCGTCGGGATGACTAATGAAAAACTGTTTTTT. Translated, it gives CASSQAVGMTNEKLFF.

This chain connects TRBV7-2 to TRBJ1-3; 7 bases fit TRBD1. J lost 0 bases, V lost 5 bases, and 10 bases had no gene match. The CDR3 runs to 17 residues. Germline lookup yields CDR1 SGHTA and CDR2 FQGNSA. This chain's CDR3 is CASSIIGQVISGNTIYF. CDR3 DNA sequence: TGTGCCAGCAGCATAATTGGACAGGTGATCTCTGGAAACACCATATATTTT.

The chain combines TRBV12-3 or TRBV12-4 with TRBJ2-5; no firm D call. The CDR3 is 13 residues long. V was shortened by 6 bases and J by 5 bases, with 13 bases between the two germline ends. The CDR3 nucleotides read TGTGCCAGCAGCCCAGCGTCCCGGGAGACCCAGTACTTC. It is translated as CASSPASRETQYF.

The chain is built from TRBV7-8 and TRBJ1-4, with D maybe TRBD1 (6 bases). The CDR3 loop spans 14 amino acids. Per germline, CDR1 SGHVS and CDR2 FQNEAQ. The V gene lost 5 bases and the J gene lost 2 bases, with 9 bases spanning the gap. The CDR3 sequence: CASSQGHTNEKLFF. Here the CDR3 DNA reads TGTGCCAGCAGCCAGGGACACACTAATGAAAAACTGTTTTTT.

This clone was seen a few times. V and J are TRBV4-2 and TRBJ1-2; D is possibly TRBD1 (5 bases). V was trimmed by 4 bases and J by 8 bases, leaving 8 bases between them. The CDR3 spans 11 residues. In germline, CDR1 is LGHNA, CDR2 YNFKEQ. CDR3: CASSPGEGYTF. Written as DNA, the CDR3 is TGTGCCAGCAGCCCGGGGGAGGGCTACACCTTC.

This clone was seen only once. V is TRBV30 and J is TRBJ2-5; tentative D call: TRBD2 (6 bases). V lost 0 bases and J lost 5, with 10 bases in between. This CDR3 is 13 amino acids long. Germline V gene data show CDR1 as GTSNPN and CDR2 as SVGIG (reference sequence). The chain's CDR3 is CAWSVGGRETQYF. The CDR3 DNA is TGTGCCTGGAGTGTAGGTGGGAGGGAGACCCAGTACTTC.

This sequence joins TRBV27 and TRBJ2-5, with TRBD2 as a possible D gene (5 bases). V was shortened by 0 bases and J by 2 bases, with 7 bases between the two germline ends. The CDR3 totals 14 residues. The germline V gene encodes CDR1 MNHEY and CDR2 SMNVEV (reference sequence). CDR3: CASSLSGSQETQYF. The CDR3 bases are TGTGCCAGCAGTTTATCAGGGAGTCAAGAGACCCAGTACTTC.

V gene TRBV28 combines with J gene TRBJ1-2, with 11 bases matching TRBD1. V was pared by 6 bases and J by 6 bases, with 9 bases of the junction left unmatched. The germline gives CDR1 MDHEN, CDR2 SYDVKM. This CDR3 region has 15 residues. CDR3 region: CASRNGQGAFDGYTF. The DNA for the CDR3 is TGTGCCAGCAGAAACGGACAGGGGGCTTTCGATGGCTACACCTTC.

This sequence joins TRBV28 and TRBJ1-2, with 8 bases matching TRBD1. Germline assignment: CDR1 MDHEN and CDR2 SYDVKM. This CDR3 comprises 13 residues. Losses at the gene ends were 6 bases for V and 5 bases for J; bases not matched to a gene: 5. In nucleotides, the CDR3 is TGTGCCAGCAGAAGGACAGGGAGATATGGCTACACCTTC. It codes for CASRRTGRYGYTF.

The chain carries TRBV10-3 and TRBJ2-1; a possible D gene is TRBD1 (7 bases). With 2 bases removed from V and 6 bases from J, the gap between germline ends came to 20 bases. CDR1 ENHRY and CDR2 SYGVKD come from the germline V gene. The CDR3 totals 17 residues. CDR3 coding DNA: TGTGCCATCAGTGAGCCGGAGGGGGCGCGGGGTTCCAATGAGCAGTTCTTC. Translating gives CAISEPEGARGSNEQFF.

In DNA form, the CDR3 reads TGTGCCAGCAGTGAGCGGGACAGAAGGCACTACACCTTC. Translated, it gives CASSERDRRHYTF. This sequence joins TRBV6-1 and TRBJ1-2; 7 nucleotides match TRBD1. With V trimmed by 3 bases and J by 10 bases, 8 bases remained unmatched. Germline V gene data show CDR1 as MNHNS and CDR2 as SASEGT. This CDR3 contains 13 residues.

This chain joins TRBV19 and TRBJ2-1; 8 bases fit TRBD1. Germline CDR1 and CDR2: LNHDA and SQIVND (reference sequence). This CDR3 is 13 amino acids long. J lost 6 bases, V lost 8 bases, and 6 bases had no gene match. CDR3: CASDRTGFNEQFF. CDR3 sequence (DNA): TGTGCCAGTGACCGGACAGGGTTCAATGAGCAGTTCTTC.

The chain recombines TRBV19 with TRBJ2-5, with D perhaps matching TRBD1 (6 bases). The CDR3 consists of 14 residues. Germline V gives CDR1 LNHDA, CDR2 SQIVND (reference sequence). The V end was cut by 3 bases, the J end by 5 bases, with 13 bases between. The CDR3 spells CASSIRAGEETQYF. The CDR3, as DNA: TGTGCCAGTAGTATCCGGGCAGGGGAGGAGACCCAGTACTTC. Filled out from reference TRBV19 and TRBJ2-5, the complete variable domain reads DGGITQSPKYLFRKEGQNVTLSCEQNLNHDAMYWYRQDPGQGLRLIYYSQIVNDFQKGDIAEGYSVSREKKESFPLTVTSAQKNPTAFYLCASSIRAGEETQYFGPGTRLLVL.

The chain carries TRBV4-3 and TRBJ1-2; a possible D gene is TRBD1 (5 bases). V lost 4 bases and J 5 bases, leaving 14 bases between the germline ends. The CDR3 totals 14 residues. CDR1 and CDR2 (germline): LGHNA, YSLEER. The CDR3 region is CASSPTTESYGYTF. CDR3 DNA sequence: TGCGCCAGCAGCCCTACGACAGAATCTTATGGCTACACCTTC.

This chain uses TRBV6-1 with TRBJ1-5; a possible D gene is TRBD1 (6 bases). The V end was cut by 2 bases, the J end by 7 bases, with 15 bases between. The CDR3 totals 15 residues. Germline V CDR1 and CDR2: MNHNS, SASEGT. CDR3 nucleotide sequence: TGTGCCAGCAGTGAATCGGGGGCCTCAGGGCAGCCCCAGCATTTT. Translating gives CASSESGASGQPQHF.

The chain combines TRBV30 with TRBJ2-2; tentatively, D is TRBD2 (6 bases). Germline V gives CDR1 GTSNPN, CDR2 SVGIG (reference sequence). The CDR3 is made up of 13 amino acids. Trimming stripped 2 bases from V and 13 bases from J, with 17 bases between. The CDR3 DNA reads TGTGCCTGGAGTCCCCGACTAGGCGGTGCGCTGTTTTTT. It codes for CAWSPRLGGALFF.

The rearrangement joins TRBV30 to TRBJ2-3; D may be TRBD1 (5 bases). Germline lookup yields CDR1 GTSNPN and CDR2 SVGIG (reference sequence). V was shortened by 8 bases and J by 1 base, with 10 bases between the two germline ends. The CDR3 consists of 12 residues. Here the CDR3 reads CAQGGGTDTQYF. CDR3 DNA sequence: TGTGCCCAGGGTGGGGGCACAGATACGCAGTATTTT.

A single count supports this clone. The genes are TRBV19 and TRBJ1-4, with D perhaps matching TRBD1 (6 bases). Trimming stripped 2 bases from V and 6 bases from J, with 16 bases between. Germline V CDR1 and CDR2: LNHDA, SQIVND (reference sequence). The CDR3 covers 16 residues. CDR3 sequence (DNA): TGTGCCAGTAGTATACCACGAGGGGGTCTTCATGAAAAACTGTTTTTT. This codes for CASSIPRGGLHEKLFF.

This sequence joins TRBV28 and TRBJ2-5; D is unresolved. Per germline, CDR1 MDHEN and CDR2 SYDVKM. The CDR3 spans 14 residues. V was cut by 1 base and J by 3 bases, with 9 bases left in between. The DNA of the CDR3 is TGTGCCAGCAGTTTATTGTCCCAAGAAGAGACCCAGTACTTC. Amino acid sequence: CASSLLSQEETQYF.

The CDR3 reads CASIGPANTGELFF. The CDR3 DNA is TGCGCCAGCATTGGCCCCGCGAACACCGGGGAGCTGTTTTTT. The V gene is TRBV5-1, the J gene TRBJ2-2; no firm D call. Between the trimmed V and J ends, which lost 6 bases and 0 bases, there was a span of 9 bases. Germline V gene sequence: CDR1 SGHRS, CDR2 YFSETQ. The CDR3 sequence is 14 residues long.

This clone was detected only once. The chain uses TRBV3-1 (or the pseudogene TRBV3-2) and TRBJ1-1; D might be TRBD1 (5 bases). From germline, CDR1 is LGHDT and CDR2 YNNKEL (reference sequence). This CDR3 is 15 amino acids long. V gave up 3 bases and J gave up 7 bases, with 18 bases separating them. Written as DNA, the CDR3 is TGTGCCAGCAGCCACCTCGGGGCCGATGCGCGTGAAGCTTTCTTT. Protein: CASSHLGADAREAFF.

V usage is TRBV5-1 and J usage is TRBJ2-7; tentatively, D is TRBD2 (6 bases). Germline CDR1 reads SGHRS; CDR2 reads YFSETQ. V was trimmed by 0 bases and J by 9 bases, leaving 22 bases between them. The CDR3 has 16 amino acids. In DNA, the CDR3 is TGCGCCAGCAGCTTGGCCGGATTGTATAACATGGAGGGGCAGTACTTC. Residues: CASSLAGLYNMEGQYF. The whole variable domain, remainder taken from reference TRBV5-1 and TRBJ2-7, is KAGVTQTPRYLIKTRGQQVTLSCSPISGHRSVSWYQQTPGQGLQFLFEYFSETQRNKGNFPGRFSGRQFSNSRSEMNVSTLELGDSALYLCASSLAGLYNMEGQYFGPGTRLTVT.

The rearrangement uses TRBV15 and TRBJ1-2; D is ambiguous. The V gene's germline CDR1 is LNHNV and CDR2 YYDKDF (reference sequence). Trimming left V 0 bases short and J 4 bases short, with 3 bases between. The CDR3 has 12 amino acids. The CDR3 region is CATSRDLYGYTF. The CDR3 region has the DNA TGTGCCACCAGCAGAGACCTCTATGGCTACACCTTC.

The rearrangement links TRBV5-1 to TRBJ2-7, with TRBD1 matching 7 bases. The CDR3 extends over 15 amino acids. The junction had 9 bases not matched to a gene; V was cut back by 4 bases and J by 2 bases. Germline CDR1 is SGHRS and CDR2 is YFSETQ. The CDR3 is CASSARTGTTYEQYF. The CDR3, as DNA: TGCGCCAGCAGCGCCCGGACAGGTACTACCTACGAGCAGTACTTC.